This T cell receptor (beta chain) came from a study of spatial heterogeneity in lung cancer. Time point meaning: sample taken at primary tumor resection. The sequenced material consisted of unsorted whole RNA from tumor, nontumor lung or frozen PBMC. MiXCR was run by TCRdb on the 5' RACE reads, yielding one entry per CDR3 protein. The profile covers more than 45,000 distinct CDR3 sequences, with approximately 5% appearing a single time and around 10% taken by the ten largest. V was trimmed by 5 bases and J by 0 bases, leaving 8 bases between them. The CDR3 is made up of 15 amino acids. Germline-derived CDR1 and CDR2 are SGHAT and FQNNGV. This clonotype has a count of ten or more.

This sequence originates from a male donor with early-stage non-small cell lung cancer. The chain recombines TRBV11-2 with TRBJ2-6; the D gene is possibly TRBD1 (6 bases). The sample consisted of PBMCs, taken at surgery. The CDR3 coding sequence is TGTGCCAGCAGCCGACAGGTCTCTGGGGCCAACGTCCTGACTTTC. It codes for CASSRQVSGANVLTF.